These 25 T cell receptor beta chains were all obtained from the same sample, sequenced in a study of beta chain features in type 1 diabetes. Overall study findings and caveats: All four CD4+ subsets of Type 1 diabetes patients contained TCRB CDR3s that were moderately but significantly shorter.

No antigen is known for these receptors. Every isolated RNA sample was fully reverse transcribed, so sequencing captured expressed TCRB transcripts. Profiled with immunoSEQ multiplex PCR; TCRdb holds only in-frame clones, not every one. The sample contains hundreds of thousands of clones, about 15% of which appear only once. Sequencing used naive CD4+ T cells from blood. These receptors came from a young man with type 1 diabetes.

The chain uses TRBV19 and TRBJ2-4; 15 bases agree with TRBD2. V lost 5 bases and J lost 1; bases outside the gene matches: 6. Per germline, CDR1 LNHDA and CDR2 SQIVND (reference sequence). The CDR3 extends over 18 amino acids. The CDR3 reads CASSAGLAGGHAKNIQYF. CDR3 sequence (DNA): TGTGCCAGTAGTGCGGGACTAGCGGGGGGCCACGCCAAAAACATTCAGTACTTC.

The V gene is TRBV5-4, the J gene TRBJ2-2; D is unresolved. Germline CDR1 and CDR2: SGHNT and YYREEE (reference sequence). CDR3 size: 13 residues. V lost 2 bases, J lost 5 bases, and 7 bases lay in between. The CDR3 spells CASSFPVTGELFF. CDR3 sequence (DNA): TGTGCCAGCAGCTTTCCGGTTACCGGGGAGCTGTTTTTT.

CDR3 DNA sequence: TGTGCCAGCACCGACAGCGGGGGAAACACCATATATTTT. Translating it yields CASTDSGGNTIYF. This rearrangement joins TRBV7-9 to TRBJ1-3; perhaps TRBD1 as D (5 bases). The CDR3 is 13 residues long. V dropped 7 bases and J dropped 4 bases, with 11 bases sitting between them. Germline lookup yields CDR1 SEHNR and CDR2 FQNEAQ (reference sequence).

The chain is built from TRBV18 and TRBJ1-1; the match to TRBD1 covers 7 bases. Trimming removed 3 bases from V and 1 base from J; junction bases left unmatched: 5. Germline V gives CDR1 KGHSH, CDR2 LQKENI. The CDR3 is made up of 15 amino acids. The CDR3 loop reads CASSPADRPNTEAFF. DNA for the CDR3: TGTGCCAGCTCACCCGCGGACAGGCCGAACACTGAAGCTTTCTTT.

This rearrangement joins TRBV6-4 to TRBJ2-5; D gene ambiguous. The V gene's germline CDR1 is MRHNA and CDR2 SNTAGT. The length of the CDR3 is 15 residues. The V end lost 5 bases, the J end lost 4 bases, and 17 bases lay between the germline ends. The CDR3 DNA is TGTGCCAGCAGTAAGTTCCAGAAGGAGTCAGAGACCCAGTACTTC. This gives the protein CASSKFQKESETQYF.

The chain joins TRBV9 to TRBJ1-1; 11 positions match TRBD1. With V trimmed by 3 bases and J by 6 bases, 7 bases remained unmatched. The CDR3 has 15 residues. The germline CDR1 and CDR2 sequences are SGDLS and YYNGEE. The CDR3 sequence is CASSARDRGDSEAFF. The CDR3 DNA follows: TGTGCCAGCAGCGCTCGGGACAGGGGGGATTCTGAAGCTTTCTTT.

In its sample, this clone was seen a few times. V is TRBV7-2 and J is TRBJ2-5, with 8 bases fitting TRBD1. V was clipped by 5 bases and J by 1 base; unmatched bases: 6. This CDR3 is built from 15 residues. The V gene's germline CDR1 is SGHTA and CDR2 FQGNSA. CDR3 region: CASSKITGGQETQYF. In nucleotides, the CDR3 is TGTGCCAGCAGCAAAATCACAGGGGGCCAAGAGACCCAGTACTTC.

The gene calls are TRBV29-1 and TRBJ1-3; D is possibly TRBD1 (5 bases). Germline V gene data show CDR1 as SQVTM and CDR2 as ANQGSEA. The CDR3 loop spans 15 amino acids. The ends were cut back, 6 bases at V and 0 bases at J, with 15 bases in the middle. The CDR3 nucleotides are TGCAGCGTCGTGACAGTCATGAGCTCTGGAAACACCATATATTTT. This translates into CSVVTVMSSGNTIYF.

This clone was detected only a few times. The CDR3 coding sequence is TGTGCCAGCTCACCACCTGGATGGGAGGACGAGCAGTACTTC. Amino acids: CASSPPGWEDEQYF. V and J are TRBV18 and TRBJ2-7; tentative D call: TRBD2 (6 bases). CDR1 and CDR2 (germline): KGHSH, LQKENI. The V gene lost 0 bases and the J gene lost 5 bases, with 11 bases spanning the gap. CDR3 length: 14 amino acids.

This clone was counted a few times. The genes are TRBV7-9 and TRBJ2-1, with a tentative D call TRBD2 (5 bases). Trimming took 4 bases from V and 8 from J, leaving 15 bases between them. In germline, CDR1 is SEHNR, CDR2 FQNEAQ (reference sequence). The CDR3 length is 14 residues. Here the CDR3 reads CASSSYRDSDEQFF. Written as DNA, the CDR3 is TGTGCCAGCAGCTCTTACCGGGATTCCGATGAGCAGTTCTTC.

V usage is TRBV5-1 and J usage is TRBJ2-5; perhaps TRBD1 as D (6 bases). The CDR3 sequence is 14 residues long. CDR1 and CDR2 from the germline V gene are SGHRS and YFSETQ. Between the trimmed V and J ends, which lost 0 bases and 4 bases, there was a span of 10 bases. The CDR3 reads CASSLAQGRETQYF. The CDR3 DNA reads as TGCGCCAGCAGCTTGGCGCAGGGGCGAGAGACCCAGTACTTC.

This clone was observed a handful of times. The rearrangement links TRBV15 to TRBJ2-7; D is unresolved. The CDR3 extends over 14 amino acids. Deletions cut 0 bases from V and 0 bases from J, with 6 bases between. Germline V CDR1 and CDR2: LNHNV, YYDKDF (reference sequence). The CDR3 DNA reads TGTGCCACCAGCAGAGAGCTAGGCTCCTACGAGCAGTACTTC. As protein: CATSRELGSYEQYF.

This clone has just a few counts. The genes are TRBV19 and TRBJ1-1; D remains ambiguous. Trimming removed 9 bases from V and 1 base from J, with 9 bases in between. CDR1 and CDR2 (germline): LNHDA, SQIVND (reference sequence). The CDR3 totals 12 residues. CDR3 in DNA: TGTGCCAGCGCCCCGCGGAACACTGAAGCTTTCTTT. It codes for CASAPRNTEAFF.

This clone was recorded a few times. The J gene is TRBJ2-5, the V gene TRBV28, with D perhaps matching TRBD2 (5 bases). CDR1 and CDR2 from the germline V gene are MDHEN and SYDVKM. The CDR3 sequence is 15 residues long. V lost 5 bases, J lost 2 bases, and 15 bases lay in between. CDR3 coding DNA: TGTGCCAGCAGTGGAGGAGGAAAGGGTCAAGAGACCCAGTACTTC. Translating gives CASSGGGKGQETQYF.

The gene calls are TRBV30 and TRBJ1-5, with D possibly TRBD1 on 6 matching bases. With 3 bases removed from V and 7 bases from J, the gap between germline ends came to 13 bases. Looked up from germline, CDR1 is GTSNPN and CDR2 is SVGIG (reference sequence). This CDR3 is 13 amino acids long. In DNA, the CDR3 is TGTGCCTGGAGCAAGGGGCAGGGGCAGCCCCAGCATTTT. Translated, it gives CAWSKGQGQPQHF.

There are a few counts of this clone. The chain carries TRBV5-1 and TRBJ1-2, with 7 bases identical to TRBD1. J gave up 8 bases and V 4 bases, and 8 bases lay outside the gene matches. This CDR3 contains 13 residues. Germline V CDR1 and CDR2: SGHRS, YFSETQ. The CDR3 protein is CASSLGQMEGYTF. CDR3 sequence (DNA): TGCGCCAGCAGCCTGGGACAGATGGAAGGCTACACCTTC.

This clone occurred a few times. Other nucleotide sequences from this sample produce the same CDR3. The chain combines TRBV13 with TRBJ2-4; tentative D call: TRBD2 (6 bases). Germline V gives CDR1 PRHDT, CDR2 FYEKMQ (reference sequence). The V gene lost 0 bases and the J gene lost 0 bases, with 6 bases spanning the gap. The CDR3 is made up of 15 amino acids. CDR3: CASSLGGLAKNIQYF. The DNA of the CDR3 is TGTGCCAGCAGCTTAGGGGGACTAGCCAAAAACATTCAGTACTTC.

The chain recombines TRBV7-2 with TRBJ1-1; D is undetermined. CDR1 SGHTA and CDR2 FQGNSA come from the germline V gene. The V end lost 1 base, the J end lost 11 bases, and 14 bases lay between the germline ends. The CDR3 has 13 residues. Written as DNA, the CDR3 is TGTGCCAGCAGCTTAGGATGGAGTGTATCGGCTTTCTTT. This sequence encodes CASSLGWSVSAFF.

This sequence joins TRBV28 and TRBJ2-1, with D maybe TRBD1 (5 bases). The CDR3 has 15 residues. Per the germline V gene, CDR1 is MDHEN and CDR2 is SYDVKM. V was trimmed by 2 bases and J by 0 bases, leaving 8 bases between them. CDR3 loop: CASSLPGLSYNEQFF. The CDR3 DNA sequence: TGTGCCAGCAGTTTACCAGGGCTCTCCTACAATGAGCAGTTCTTC.

This clone was seen only a few times. This chain joins TRBV6-6 and TRBJ2-7; TRBD1 might be the D (5 bases). This CDR3 is built from 14 residues. With 2 bases removed from V and 2 bases from J, the gap between germline ends came to 10 bases. Germline V gene sequence: CDR1 MNHNY, CDR2 SVGAGI (reference sequence). The CDR3, as DNA: TGTGCCAGCAGTTACGACCAGGGCCCCTACGAGCAGTACTTC. Translating it yields CASSYDQGPYEQYF.

There are a few counts of this clone. The chain combines TRBV7-8 with TRBJ2-4, with D perhaps matching TRBD2 (6 bases). Trimming removed 5 bases from V and 3 bases from J, with 17 bases in between. Germline CDR1 reads SGHVS; CDR2 reads FQNEAQ. This CDR3 is built from 16 residues. CDR3 in DNA: TGTGCCAGCAGCCCCATCCGACTAGAGGACAAAAACATTCAGTACTTC. It is translated as CASSPIRLEDKNIQYF.

This clone appeared a few times. CDR3 region: CASSLDSKNIQYF. The CDR3 coding sequence is TGTGCCAGCAGCTTAGACAGTAAAAACATTCAGTACTTC. The rearrangement links TRBV7-9 to TRBJ2-4; the D is unclear. The V gene lost 1 base and the J gene lost 4 bases, with 5 bases spanning the gap. Germline V gene data show CDR1 as SEHNR and CDR2 as FQNEAQ (reference sequence). CDR3 length: 13 amino acids.

The rearrangement joins TRBV7-9 to TRBJ2-7; D unclear. The CDR3 length is 14 residues. Germline CDR1 is SEHNR and CDR2 is FQNEAQ (reference sequence). With 1 base removed from V and 12 bases from J, the gap between germline ends came to 19 bases. CDR3 DNA sequence: TGTGCCAGCAGCTTAGAAGGAATGGTGGCACCGGGGTACTTC. Translating gives CASSLEGMVAPGYF.

The sample holds a few counts of this clone. The chain links TRBV7-9 to TRBJ1-4; D call uncertain. The germline gives CDR1 SEHNR, CDR2 FQNEAQ (reference sequence). V lost 4 bases to trimming and J lost 8 bases, with 17 bases between them. CDR3 length equals 15 residues. The CDR3 DNA is TGTGCCAGCAGCTCCGACATGTTAGGCGGGGAAAAACTGTTTTTT. Amino acids: CASSSDMLGGEKLFF.

J is TRBJ1-1 and V is TRBV29-1; D remains ambiguous. V shed 7 bases and J shed 8 bases, with 17 bases lying between them. The CDR3 runs to 12 residues. Germline V CDR1 and CDR2: SQVTM, ANQGSEA. The CDR3 loop is CSAPSPSGEAFF. Here the CDR3 DNA reads TGCAGCGCCCCCTCCCCAAGCGGGGAAGCTTTCTTT.